This TCR beta chain comes out of a study of shared clonotypes between healthy human individuals. Germline loops: CDR1 KGHSH, CDR2 LQKENI. J was trimmed by 4 bases and V by 4 bases; bases with no gene match: 6. The length of the CDR3 is 14 residues. In regard to this clone: Its matching antigen is unknown.

Study-level results: Naive subsets usually exceeded memory subsets in estimated richness. Despite large depth, sorted-subset datasets appeared incompletely sequenced.

Produced via immunoSEQ multiplex PCR; TCRdb's table is partial and in-frame only. The sample lists 2 million to 3 million clones, roughly 92% occurring once. The sequencing input was naive CD4+ T cells sorted from blood. As to subset: CD45RA+ positively selected. The chain recombines TRBV18 with TRBJ1-2, with 7 bases fitting TRBD1. The receptor's source is a man aged 18 to 30 in good health. The CDR3: CASSLGQDPYGYTF. The CDR3 DNA follows: TGTGCCAGCTCACTCGGACAGGACCCCTATGGCTACACCTTC.